Listed below are T cell receptor beta chains from one sample, sequenced in a study of identical twins. From the 5' RACE reads, TCRdb called clonotypes with MiXCR, one entry per CDR3 protein. The repertoire holds over 550,000 distinct CDR3 sequences, with 7.1% as singletons. The same specimen was also included in a second study, on yellow fever vaccine responses in identical twins.

The sequencing input was PBMCs. The receptors were sampled from a woman between 18 and 29 years old in good health. Each CDR3 is given with its conserved first and last residue. D genes are given only for firm matches. Not every row has a clone size; where given, it reads once, few, many or a size class.

cdr3_aa: CATMDRGLNEQFF
cdr3_nt: TGTGCCACCATGGACAGGGGGCTGAATGAGCAGTTCTTC
j_call: TRBJ2-1
clone_size: -
d_call: TRBD1
cdr3_length: 13
v_call: TRBV24-1

cdr3_aa: CASSLDSGNIYEQYF
cdr3_nt: TGCGCCAGCAGCTTGGATAGCGGGAATATCTACGAGCAGTACTTC
j_call: TRBJ2-7
clone_size: few
d_call: TRBD2
cdr3_length: 15
v_call: TRBV5-1

cdr3_aa: CASTGYFGLAGGHSTDTQYF
cdr3_nt: TGTGCCAGCACTGGTTACTTTGGACTAGCGGGAGGCCATAGCACAGATACGCAGTATTTT
j_call: TRBJ2-3
clone_size: -
d_call: TRBD2
cdr3_length: 20
v_call: TRBV2

cdr3_aa: CASSPRSGSGVGELFF
cdr3_nt: TGTGCCAGCAGCCCTCGAAGCGGGAGTGGGGTCGGGGAGCTGTTTTTT
j_call: TRBJ2-2
clone_size: -
d_call: TRBD2
cdr3_length: 16
v_call: TRBV4-2

cdr3_aa: CASSLGQGPQETQYF
cdr3_nt: TGTGCCAGCAGCCTCGGACAGGGCCCCCAAGAGACCCAGTACTTC
j_call: TRBJ2-5
clone_size: many
d_call: TRBD1
cdr3_length: 15
v_call: TRBV5-5

cdr3_aa: CSAREVLAQVYNEQFF
cdr3_nt: TGCAGTGCTAGAGAGGTACTAGCGCAAGTCTACAATGAGCAGTTCTTC
j_call: TRBJ2-1
clone_size: many
d_call: TRBD2
cdr3_length: 16
v_call: TRBV20-1

cdr3_aa: CASSRASGNEQFF
cdr3_nt: TGTGCCAGCAGCCGGGCATCGGGGAATGAGCAGTTCTTC
j_call: TRBJ2-1
clone_size: few
d_call: -
cdr3_length: 13
v_call: TRBV7-2

cdr3_aa: CASSVLGSGREKLFF
cdr3_nt: TGTGCCAGCAGCGTATTGGGCTCGGGACGTGAAAAACTGTTTTTT
j_call: TRBJ1-4
clone_size: few
d_call: -
cdr3_length: 15
v_call: TRBV9

cdr3_aa: CASSPALVRRPTTGELFF
cdr3_nt: TGTGCCAGCAGCCCCGCCCTGGTCAGACGCCCCACCACCGGGGAGCTGTTTTTT
j_call: TRBJ2-2
clone_size: -
d_call: -
cdr3_length: 18
v_call: TRBV4-2

cdr3_aa: CASRLRGGANEQFF
cdr3_nt: TGTGCCAGCCGACTGCGCGGGGGGGCTAATGAGCAGTTCTTC
j_call: TRBJ2-1
clone_size: -
d_call: TRBD2
cdr3_length: 14
v_call: TRBV13

cdr3_aa: CASSQAGPLGPATQYF
cdr3_nt: TGTGCCAGCAGCCAAGCGGGACCCCTTGGCCCGGCTACGCAGTATTTT
j_call: TRBJ2-3
clone_size: -
d_call: -
cdr3_length: 16
v_call: TRBV3-1

cdr3_aa: CASSLAGVGETQYF
cdr3_nt: TGTGCCAGCAGTTTGGCAGGGGTTGGAGAGACCCAGTACTTC
j_call: TRBJ2-5
clone_size: many
d_call: -
cdr3_length: 14
v_call: TRBV12-3/TRBV12-4

cdr3_aa: CASSPTWQAETQYF
cdr3_nt: TGTGCCAGCAGCCCAACATGGCAAGCAGAGACCCAGTACTTC
j_call: TRBJ2-5
clone_size: few
d_call: -
cdr3_length: 14
v_call: TRBV4-2

cdr3_aa: CASSLLGDPMMNEQFF
cdr3_nt: TGTGCCAGCAGTTTATTGGGGGACCCCATGATGAATGAGCAGTTCTTC
j_call: TRBJ2-1
clone_size: many
d_call: -
cdr3_length: 16
v_call: TRBV12-3/TRBV12-4

cdr3_aa: CASSGPLVEQFF
cdr3_nt: TGTGCCAGCAGCGGACCCCTGGTTGAGCAGTTCTTC
j_call: TRBJ2-1
clone_size: few
d_call: -
cdr3_length: 12
v_call: TRBV7-2

cdr3_aa: CASSLQEDMNTEAFF
cdr3_nt: TGTGCCAGCAGCTTACAAGAAGACATGAACACTGAAGCTTTCTTT
j_call: TRBJ1-1
clone_size: many
d_call: -
cdr3_length: 15
v_call: TRBV7-2

cdr3_aa: CASRLAGGLLNEQFF
cdr3_nt: TGCGCCAGTAGACTAGCGGGGGGCCTTCTTAATGAGCAGTTCTTC
j_call: TRBJ2-1
clone_size: few
d_call: TRBD2
cdr3_length: 15
v_call: TRBV5-1

cdr3_aa: CASSFRWPNGETQYF
cdr3_nt: TGTGCCAGCAGCTTTAGGTGGCCTAATGGGGAGACCCAGTACTTC
j_call: TRBJ2-5
clone_size: -
d_call: -
cdr3_length: 15
v_call: TRBV5-6

cdr3_aa: CASRAPNSPLHF
cdr3_nt: TGTGCCAGCAGGGCCCCCAATTCACCCCTCCACTTT
j_call: TRBJ1-6
clone_size: many
d_call: -
cdr3_length: 12
v_call: TRBV28

cdr3_aa: CASSPTSRTYNEQFF
cdr3_nt: TGCGCCAGCAGCCCAACTTCACGGACCTACAATGAGCAGTTCTTC
j_call: TRBJ2-1
clone_size: -
d_call: -
cdr3_length: 15
v_call: TRBV5-1

cdr3_aa: CASSLGGPGLGDTQYF
cdr3_nt: TGCGCCAGCAGCTTGGGGGGCCCAGGTTTAGGGGATACGCAGTATTTT
j_call: TRBJ2-3
clone_size: many
d_call: -
cdr3_length: 16
v_call: TRBV5-1

cdr3_aa: CASSVGGDHYNEQFF
cdr3_nt: TGTGCCAGCAGCGTAGGCGGGGACCACTACAATGAGCAGTTCTTC
j_call: TRBJ2-1
clone_size: many
d_call: -
cdr3_length: 15
v_call: TRBV9

cdr3_aa: CASSQEPLAGVRTDTQYF
cdr3_nt: TGCGCCAGCAGCCAAGAGCCGCTCGCGGGAGTCCGCACAGATACGCAGTATTTT
j_call: TRBJ2-3
clone_size: many
d_call: TRBD2
cdr3_length: 18
v_call: TRBV4-1

cdr3_aa: CSALTGLAGGWSSKNIQYF
cdr3_nt: TGCAGTGCTCTCACAGGACTAGCGGGAGGGTGGAGTTCCAAAAACATTCAGTACTTC
j_call: TRBJ2-4
clone_size: few
d_call: TRBD2
cdr3_length: 19
v_call: TRBV20-1

cdr3_aa: CASSSGTRSYNEQFF
cdr3_nt: TGTGCCAGTAGTTCCGGGACCCGCTCCTACAATGAGCAGTTCTTC
j_call: TRBJ2-1
clone_size: few
d_call: -
cdr3_length: 15
v_call: TRBV19

cdr3_aa: CASSAEWGGAYEQYF
cdr3_nt: TGCGCCAGCAGCGCGGAGTGGGGGGGAGCCTACGAGCAGTACTTC
j_call: TRBJ2-7
clone_size: -
d_call: TRBD2
cdr3_length: 15
v_call: TRBV5-1

cdr3_aa: CCASNRGTGVGVGYTF
cdr3_nt: TGCTGTGCTAGTAATCGGGGGACAGGGGTAGGTGTTGGCTACACCTTC
j_call: TRBJ1-2
clone_size: -
d_call: TRBD1
cdr3_length: 16
v_call: TRBV20-1

cdr3_aa: CASSFGLMNTEAFF
cdr3_nt: TGTGCCAGCAGTTTCGGACTCATGAACACTGAAGCTTTCTTT
j_call: TRBJ1-1
clone_size: -
d_call: -
cdr3_length: 14
v_call: TRBV12-3/TRBV12-4

cdr3_aa: CASSPASGSIYEQYF
cdr3_nt: TGCGCCAGCAGCCCAGCTAGCGGGAGCATATACGAGCAGTACTTC
j_call: TRBJ2-7
clone_size: many
d_call: TRBD2
cdr3_length: 15
v_call: TRBV4-1

cdr3_aa: CASSPGAGGPLNEQFF
cdr3_nt: TGTGCCAGCAGCCCTGGGGCGGGGGGGCCTCTGAATGAGCAGTTCTTC
j_call: TRBJ2-1
clone_size: -
d_call: TRBD2
cdr3_length: 16
v_call: TRBV7-2

cdr3_aa: CASSPVFIYNEQFF
cdr3_nt: TGTGCCAGCAGCCCCGTTTTTATCTACAATGAGCAGTTCTTC
j_call: TRBJ2-1
clone_size: -
d_call: -
cdr3_length: 14
v_call: TRBV27

cdr3_aa: CASRRTGGPNTGELFF
cdr3_nt: TGTGCCAGCAGACGTACAGGGGGTCCGAACACCGGGGAGCTGTTTTTT
j_call: TRBJ2-2
clone_size: few
d_call: TRBD1
cdr3_length: 16
v_call: TRBV5-4

cdr3_aa: CASSLSTGLGNTIYF
cdr3_nt: TGTGCCAGCAGTTTATCAACAGGGTTGGGAAACACCATATATTTT
j_call: TRBJ1-3
clone_size: -
d_call: -
cdr3_length: 15
v_call: TRBV28